This T cell receptor beta chain emerged from a study of blood T cell repertoires in COVID-19. Generated by immunoSEQ multiplex PCR, the TCRdb table keeps only in-frame clones and is missing some. The table shows 26,000 or so clones, with 90% occurring only once. This CDR3 has 20 amino acids. With V trimmed by 2 bases and J by 5 bases, 20 bases remained unmatched. The V gene's germline CDR1 is KGHSH and CDR2 LQKENI. The chain uses TRBV18 and TRBJ2-1; 8 nucleotides match TRBD2. The sequence came from a man aged 65-85 years with acute or convalescent COVID-19. The sequencing sample was made of peripheral blood. The CDR3: CASSPSSGRALQRVHNEQFF. CDR3 nucleotides: TGTGCCAGCTCACCAAGTTCCGGGAGGGCCCTTCAACGCGTGCACAATGAGCAGTTCTTC.